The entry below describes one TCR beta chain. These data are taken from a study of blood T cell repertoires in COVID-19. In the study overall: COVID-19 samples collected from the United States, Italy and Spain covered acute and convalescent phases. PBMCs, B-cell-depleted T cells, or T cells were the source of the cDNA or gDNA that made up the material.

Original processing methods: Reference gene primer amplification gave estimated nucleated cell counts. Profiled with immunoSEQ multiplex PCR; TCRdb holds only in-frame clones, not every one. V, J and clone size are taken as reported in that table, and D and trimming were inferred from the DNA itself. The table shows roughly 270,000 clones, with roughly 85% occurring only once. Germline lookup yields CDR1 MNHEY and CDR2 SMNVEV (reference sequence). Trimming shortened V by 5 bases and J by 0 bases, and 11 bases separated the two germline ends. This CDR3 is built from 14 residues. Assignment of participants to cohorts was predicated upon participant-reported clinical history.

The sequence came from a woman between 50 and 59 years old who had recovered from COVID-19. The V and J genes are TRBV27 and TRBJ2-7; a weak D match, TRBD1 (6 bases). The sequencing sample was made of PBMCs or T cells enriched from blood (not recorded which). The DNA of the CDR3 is TGTGCCAGCAGTATATTAGGGGGCTCCTACGAGCAGTACTTC. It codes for CASSILGGSYEQYF.